This TCR beta chain was identified during a study of response to subunit inactivated influenza vaccine. Findings and limits, study-wide: Few new T cells, the authors suggested, are recruited by each seasonal influenza vaccination.

This CDR3 is built from 15 residues. Germline CDR1 and CDR2: SGHRS and YFSETQ. A few counts support this clonotype. Its antigen is undetermined. One end of the junction varies from germline; a read error may be responsible. TCRdb re-derived calls from the RT-PCR reads in MiXCR, one entry per CDR3 protein. The sample lists about 650,000 distinct CDR3 sequences, less than 20% occurring once. The chain recombines TRBV5-1 with TRBJ2-1; D unclear. The clonotype comes from a man aged 45-60 years who received an inactivated influenza vaccine. This specimen consisted of PBMCs from blood, obtained approximately 13 days after vaccination. CDR3: CASSLEPASHNEQFF. The CDR3 DNA follows: TGCGCCAGCAGCTTGGAACCGGCCTCCCACAATGAGCAGTTCTTC.